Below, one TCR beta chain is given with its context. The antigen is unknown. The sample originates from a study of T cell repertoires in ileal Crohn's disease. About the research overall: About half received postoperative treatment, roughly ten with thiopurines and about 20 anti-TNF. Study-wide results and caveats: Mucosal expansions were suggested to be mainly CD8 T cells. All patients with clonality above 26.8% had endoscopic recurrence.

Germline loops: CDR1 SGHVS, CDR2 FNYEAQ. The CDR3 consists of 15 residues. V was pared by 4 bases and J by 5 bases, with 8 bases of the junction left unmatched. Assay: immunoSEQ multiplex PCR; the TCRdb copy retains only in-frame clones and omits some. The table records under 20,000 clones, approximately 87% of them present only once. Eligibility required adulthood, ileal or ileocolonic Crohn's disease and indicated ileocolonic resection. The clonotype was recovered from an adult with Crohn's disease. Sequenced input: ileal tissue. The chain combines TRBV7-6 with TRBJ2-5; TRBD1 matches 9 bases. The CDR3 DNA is TGTGCCAGCAGCTGGGGACAGGGTGGATTGGAGACCCAGTACTTC. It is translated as CASSWGQGGLETQYF.